This TCR beta chain was profiled in a study of identical twins. For this clonotype: What it binds is unknown.

Template switching added a universal primer site; cDNA carried unique molecular identifiers. TCRdb re-analysed the 5' RACE reads in MiXCR, keeping a single row per CDR3 protein. The data hold 500,000 or so distinct CDR3 sequences, with approximately 14% observed a single time. Study-wide results and caveats: Low generation probability was overrepresented in out-of-frame alpha sequences shared by twins. Part of the zero-insertion signal could reflect confounding by invariant MAIT and iNKT cells.

The same data also contributed to another study, on yellow fever vaccine responses in identical twins.

The material sequenced was CD4+ T cells sorted from blood. The TCR comes from a woman under 30 in good health.

CDR3 DNA: TGTGCCAGCAGCGGGACTAGCTTACCAGATACGCAGTATTTT. Translated: CASSGTSLPDTQYF. The chain has TRBV28 and TRBJ2-3, with TRBD2 identical over 9 bases. This CDR3 has 14 residues. Germline V lookup: CDR1 MDHEN, CDR2 SYDVKM. V was clipped by 6 bases and J by 4 bases; unmatched bases: 5.